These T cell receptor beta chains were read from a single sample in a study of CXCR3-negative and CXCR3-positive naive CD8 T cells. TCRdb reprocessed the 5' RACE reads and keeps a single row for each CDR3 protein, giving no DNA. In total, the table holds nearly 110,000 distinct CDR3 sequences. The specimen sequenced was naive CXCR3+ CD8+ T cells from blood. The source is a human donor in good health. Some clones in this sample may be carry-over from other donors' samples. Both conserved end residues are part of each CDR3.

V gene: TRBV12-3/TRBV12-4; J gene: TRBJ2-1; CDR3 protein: CASSPPRSGGYNEQFF
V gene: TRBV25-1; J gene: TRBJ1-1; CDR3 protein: CASSELVDTEAFF
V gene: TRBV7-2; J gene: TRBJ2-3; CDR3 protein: CASSILLAGGTDTQYF
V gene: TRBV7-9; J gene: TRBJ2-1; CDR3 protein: CASSSGQPGEFF
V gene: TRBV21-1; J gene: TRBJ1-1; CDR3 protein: CASSKMLRGVHGLQQRTEAFF
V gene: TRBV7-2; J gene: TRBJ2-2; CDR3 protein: CASSPTVRYTGELFF
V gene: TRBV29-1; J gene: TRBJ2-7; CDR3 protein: CSVGREGYEQYF
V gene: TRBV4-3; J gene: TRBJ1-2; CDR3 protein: CASSQGTGSNYGYTF
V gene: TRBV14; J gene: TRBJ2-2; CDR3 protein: CASSARDSQTGELFF
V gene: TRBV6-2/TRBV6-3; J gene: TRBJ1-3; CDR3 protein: CASSGTYGNTIYF
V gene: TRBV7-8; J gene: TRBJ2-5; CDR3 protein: CASSSEDRVLQETQYF
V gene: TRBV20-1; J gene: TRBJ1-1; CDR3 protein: CSAEYPGQGATRDLSAFF
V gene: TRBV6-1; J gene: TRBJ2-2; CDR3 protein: CASSVSGELFF
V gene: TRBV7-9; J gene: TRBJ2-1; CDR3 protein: CASRLSGLEQFF
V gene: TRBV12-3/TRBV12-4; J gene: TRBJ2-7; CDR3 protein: CASSSRKEGGTYEQYF
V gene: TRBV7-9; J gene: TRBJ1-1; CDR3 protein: CASSLATFQGTEAFF
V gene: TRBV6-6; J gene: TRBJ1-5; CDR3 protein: CASSRDSPNQPQHF
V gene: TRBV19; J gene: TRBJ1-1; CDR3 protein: CASSIGTTNTEAFF